The entry below describes one TCR beta chain. Assay used: immunoSEQ multiplex PCR; TCRdb lists only in-frame clones, some missing. The profile shows approximately 240,000 clones, approximately 80% of them singletons. The data stem from a study of blood T cell repertoires in COVID-19. V was pared by 4 bases and J by 5 bases, with 11 bases between. Germline V gene lookup returns CDR1 MNHEY and CDR2 SVGAGI. The CDR3 consists of 14 residues. This sequence originates from a middle-aged woman with active or convalescent COVID-19. Sequences were obtained from peripheral blood. The chain recombines TRBV6-5 with TRBJ2-2; the D gene is possibly TRBD1 (6 bases). DNA of the CDR3: TGTGCCAGCAGTTCCCAGGGGTTTACCGGGGAGCTGTTTTTT. As protein: CASSSQGFTGELFF.